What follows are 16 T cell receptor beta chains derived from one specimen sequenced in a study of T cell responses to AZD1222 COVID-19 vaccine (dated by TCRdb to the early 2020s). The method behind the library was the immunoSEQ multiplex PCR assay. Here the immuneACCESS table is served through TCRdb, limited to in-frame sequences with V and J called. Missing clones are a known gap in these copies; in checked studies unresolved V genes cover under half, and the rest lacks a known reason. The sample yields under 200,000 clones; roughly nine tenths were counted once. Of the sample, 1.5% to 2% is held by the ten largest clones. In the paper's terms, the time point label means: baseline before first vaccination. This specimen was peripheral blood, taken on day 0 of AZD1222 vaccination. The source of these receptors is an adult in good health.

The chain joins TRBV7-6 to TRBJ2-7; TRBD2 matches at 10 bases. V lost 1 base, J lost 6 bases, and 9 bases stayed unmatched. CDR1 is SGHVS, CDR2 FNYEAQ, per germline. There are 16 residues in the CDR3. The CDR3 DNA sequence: TGTGCCAGCAGCTTAGGCCAAGCGGGAGGGGCGGGCGAGCAGTACTTC. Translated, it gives CASSLGQAGGAGEQYF.

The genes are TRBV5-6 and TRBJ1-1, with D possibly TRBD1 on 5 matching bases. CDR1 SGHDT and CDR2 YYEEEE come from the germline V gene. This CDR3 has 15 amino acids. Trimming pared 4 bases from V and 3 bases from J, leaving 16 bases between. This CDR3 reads CASSKQARSDTEAFF. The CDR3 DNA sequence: TGTGCCAGCAGCAAACAGGCCCGGTCGGACACTGAAGCTTTCTTT. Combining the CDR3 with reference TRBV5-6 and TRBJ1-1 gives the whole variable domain DAGVTQSPTHLIKTRGQQVTLRCSPKSGHDTVSWYQQALGQGPQFIFQYYEEEERQRGNFPDRFSGHQFPNYSSELNVNALLLGDSALYLCASSKQARSDTEAFFGQGTRLTVV.

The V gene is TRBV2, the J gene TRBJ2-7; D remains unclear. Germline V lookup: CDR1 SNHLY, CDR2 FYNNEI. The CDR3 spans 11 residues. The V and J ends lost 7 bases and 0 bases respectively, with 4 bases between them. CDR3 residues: CASTRSYEQYF. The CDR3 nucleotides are TGTGCCAGCACGCGCTCCTACGAGCAGTACTTC. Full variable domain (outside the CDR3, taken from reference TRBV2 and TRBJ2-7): EPEVTQTPSHQVTQMGQEVILRCVPISNHLYFYWYRQILGQKVEFLVSFYNNEISEKSEIFDDQFSVERPDGSNFTLKIRSTKLEDSAMYFCASTRSYEQYFGPGTRLTVT.

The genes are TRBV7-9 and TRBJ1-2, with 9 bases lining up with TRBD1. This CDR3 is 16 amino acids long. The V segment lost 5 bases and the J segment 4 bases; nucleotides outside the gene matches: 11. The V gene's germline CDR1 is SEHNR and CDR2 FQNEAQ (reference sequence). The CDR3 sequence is CASSEARDRVGYGYTF. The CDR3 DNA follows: TGTGCCAGCAGCGAGGCGAGGGACAGGGTTGGCTATGGCTACACCTTC.

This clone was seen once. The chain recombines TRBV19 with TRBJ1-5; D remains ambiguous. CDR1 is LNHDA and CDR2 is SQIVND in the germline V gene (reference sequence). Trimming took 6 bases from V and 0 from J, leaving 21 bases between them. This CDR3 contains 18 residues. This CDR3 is CASSFKGTRLYSNQPQHF. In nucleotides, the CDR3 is TGTGCCAGTAGCTTTAAGGGTACCAGGTTGTATAGCAATCAGCCCCAGCATTTT.

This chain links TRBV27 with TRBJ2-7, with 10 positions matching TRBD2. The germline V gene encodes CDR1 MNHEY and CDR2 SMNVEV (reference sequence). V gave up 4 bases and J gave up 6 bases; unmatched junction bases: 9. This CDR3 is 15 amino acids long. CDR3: CASSYLVAGGGEQYF. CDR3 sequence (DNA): TGTGCCAGCAGTTACCTAGTAGCGGGAGGTGGCGAGCAGTACTTC.

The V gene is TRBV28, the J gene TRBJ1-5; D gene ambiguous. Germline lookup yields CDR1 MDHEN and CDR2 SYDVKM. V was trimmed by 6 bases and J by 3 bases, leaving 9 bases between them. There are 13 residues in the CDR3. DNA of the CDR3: TGTGCCAGCAGGGGGTCGGCCAATCAGCCCCAGCATTTT. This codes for CASRGSANQPQHF.

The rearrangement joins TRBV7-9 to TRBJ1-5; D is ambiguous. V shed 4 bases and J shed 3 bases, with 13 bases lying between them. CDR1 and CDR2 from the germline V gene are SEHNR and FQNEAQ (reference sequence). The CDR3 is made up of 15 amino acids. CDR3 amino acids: CASSSLEGNNQPQHF. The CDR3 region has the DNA TGTGCCAGCAGCTCACTCGAGGGAAACAATCAGCCCCAGCATTTT.

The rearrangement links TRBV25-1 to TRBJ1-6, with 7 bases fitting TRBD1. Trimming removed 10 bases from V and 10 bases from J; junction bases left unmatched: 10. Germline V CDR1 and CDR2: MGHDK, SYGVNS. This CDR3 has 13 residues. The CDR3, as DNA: TGTGCCACAAACAGGGGTCTTGGCTCACCCCTCCACTTT. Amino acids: CATNRGLGSPLHF.

The CDR3 loop reads CASSQGQAINSPLHF. The DNA of the CDR3 is TGTGCCAGCAGCCAAGGCCAGGCGATTAATTCACCCCTCCACTTT. The genes are TRBV14 and TRBJ1-6, with no clear D. Germline V gene data show CDR1 as SGHDN and CDR2 as FVKESK. V dropped 1 base and J dropped 6 bases, with 10 bases sitting between them. CDR3 length: 15 residues.

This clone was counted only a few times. CDR3 nucleotides: TGCGCCAGCAGCCAAGGGGCAGCCGGGACAGGGAGGAAGGAGACCCAGTACTTC. It encodes CASSQGAAGTGRKETQYF. J is TRBJ2-5 and V is TRBV4-1; 9 positions match TRBD1. The CDR3 sequence is 18 residues long. Germline V gene data show CDR1 as MGHRA and CDR2 as YSYEKL. V dropped 1 base and J dropped 5; count of bases not matched to a gene: 14.

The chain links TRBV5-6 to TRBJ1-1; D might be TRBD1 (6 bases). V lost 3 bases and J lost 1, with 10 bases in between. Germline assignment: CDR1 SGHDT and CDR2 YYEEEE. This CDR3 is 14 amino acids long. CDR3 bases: TGTGCCAGCAGCTCCCCACAGGGGAACACTGAAGCTTTCTTT. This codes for CASSSPQGNTEAFF. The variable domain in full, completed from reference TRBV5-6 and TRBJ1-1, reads DAGVTQSPTHLIKTRGQQVTLRCSPKSGHDTVSWYQQALGQGPQFIFQYYEEEERQRGNFPDRFSGHQFPNYSSELNVNALLLGDSALYLCASSSPQGNTEAFFGQGTRLTVV.

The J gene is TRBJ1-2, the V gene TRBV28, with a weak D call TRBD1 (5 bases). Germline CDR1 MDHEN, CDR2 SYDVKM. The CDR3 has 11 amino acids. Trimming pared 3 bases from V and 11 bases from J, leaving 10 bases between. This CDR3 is CASSFFWGYTF. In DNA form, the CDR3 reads TGTGCCAGCAGTTTCTTCTGGGGGTACACCTTC.

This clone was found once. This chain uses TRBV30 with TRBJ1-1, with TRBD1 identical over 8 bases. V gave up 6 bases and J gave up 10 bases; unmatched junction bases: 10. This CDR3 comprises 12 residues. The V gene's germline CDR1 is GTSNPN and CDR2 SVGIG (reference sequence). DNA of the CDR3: TGTGCCTGTGGGACAGGCCGGAGGGGAGCTTTCTTT. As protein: CACGTGRRGAFF.

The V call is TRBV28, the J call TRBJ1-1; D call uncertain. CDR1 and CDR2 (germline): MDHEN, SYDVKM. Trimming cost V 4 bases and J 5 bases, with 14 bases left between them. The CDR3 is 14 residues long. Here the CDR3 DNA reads TGTGCCAGCAGTTCCCGGGGAACCGGTACTGAAGCTTTCTTT. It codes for CASSSRGTGTEAFF.

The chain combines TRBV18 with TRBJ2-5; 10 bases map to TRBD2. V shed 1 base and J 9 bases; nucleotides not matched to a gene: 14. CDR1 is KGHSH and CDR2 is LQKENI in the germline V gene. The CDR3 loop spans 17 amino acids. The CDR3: CASSPLPVTSGTAAQYF. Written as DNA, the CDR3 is TGTGCCAGCTCACCACTGCCGGTAACTAGCGGGACTGCTGCCCAGTACTTC. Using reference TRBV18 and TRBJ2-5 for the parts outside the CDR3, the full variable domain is NAGVMQNPRHLVRRRGQEARLRCSPMKGHSHVYWYRQLPEEGLKFMVYLQKENIIDESGMPKERFSAEFPKEGPSILRIQQVVRGDSAAYFCASSPLPVTSGTAAQYFGPGTRLLVL.